The entry below gives a single TCR beta chain sequence along with its context. What it binds is not known. CDR1 and CDR2 (germline): LNHDA, SQIVND (reference sequence). V was pared by 3 bases and J by 1 base, with 15 bases between. This CDR3 comprises 16 residues. The data are from a study of shared clonotypes between healthy human individuals. Study-level results: Clonotypes not shared had lower generation probabilities than those common to all four donors. Clonotypes that were shared across a handful of donors made up around 5% of naive CD4 clonotypes.

In the study's own analysis: Filtering was not the same, since immunoSEQ gave junction-only sequences without quality scores. Using immunoSEQ multiplex PCR, the repertoire was profiled, and TCRdb retains in-frame clones only, with some absent. The V and J calls and clone size are taken from that table; D and trimming were inferred from the DNA. The sample includes approximately 530,000 clones, about 96% seen only once; the top ten take 0.06%. This rearrangement joins TRBV19 to TRBJ1-1; D not resolved. This TCR was recovered from a woman in her 30s in good health. Sequenced: naive CD4+ T cells sorted from blood. The subset here: CD45RA+ positively selected. CDR3 DNA: TGTGCCAGTAGTATTCCTGACGGTTCATGGAACACTGAAGCTTTCTTT. It is translated as CASSIPDGSWNTEAFF.